The 8 T cell receptor beta chains reported below all come from one sample, sequenced in a study of OX40 agonist ivuxolimab in advanced cancers. Assay used: immunoSEQ multiplex PCR; TCRdb lists only in-frame clones, some missing. The sample consists of approximately 52,000 clones, about four fifths of them appearing once. Sample: CD4+ or CD8+ T cells sorted from blood, taken in a trial of the OX40 agonist ivuxolimab. The receptors were gathered from an adult with an advanced solid tumor such as melanoma, head and neck, liver or kidney cancer.

This chain uses TRBV10-3 with TRBJ1-5, with 8 bases matching TRBD1. Trimming at V came to 4 bases and at J to 7 bases, leaving 6 bases not matched to a gene. The CDR3 spans 14 residues. Germline loops: CDR1 ENHRY, CDR2 SYGVKD. CDR3 nucleotide sequence: TGTGCCATCAGTGTGGACAGGGATAGCCAGCCCCAGCATTTT. Its translation is CAISVDRDSQPQHF.

This clone showed up just once. The V call is TRBV19, the J call TRBJ2-2, with D tentatively TRBD1 or TRBD2 (5 bases each). V lost 4 bases and J lost 6, with 33 bases in between. This CDR3 has 21 residues. In germline, CDR1 is LNHDA, CDR2 SQIVND (reference sequence). The CDR3 loop reads CASSSEGPGTTLKSISGELFF. The CDR3 DNA follows: TGTGCCAGTAGTAGTGAGGGACCCGGGACCACTCTTAAGTCGATATCCGGGGAGCTGTTTTTT.

This clone appeared once. The chain uses TRBV7-9 and TRBJ2-7; TRBD2 aligns across 11 bases. The germline V gene has CDR1 SEHNR and CDR2 FQNEAQ (reference sequence). The CDR3 sequence is 19 residues long. The V gene end was trimmed by 3 bases and the J gene end by 4 bases; junction bases not matched to a gene: 17. CDR3 in amino acids: CASSFTGLGSGGAEYEQYF. The CDR3 DNA sequence: TGTGCCAGCAGCTTCACAGGCCTGGGTAGCGGGGGGGCGGAATACGAGCAGTACTTC.

This clone has only one observation. The V call is TRBV29-1, the J call TRBJ2-1, with 8 bases that match TRBD2. V was clipped by 3 bases and J by 0 bases; unmatched bases: 10. CDR3 length: 17 residues. Germline loops: CDR1 SQVTM, CDR2 ANQGSEA. As DNA, the CDR3 is TGCAGCGTTGAGGGTCCCGGGAGGGCCCTCTCCTACAATGAGCAGTTCTTC. Its translation: CSVEGPGRALSYNEQFF.

V is TRBV6-1 and J is TRBJ2-5; D gene uncertain. The CDR3 is 11 residues long. Germline CDR1 is MNHNS and CDR2 is SASEGT. Trimming removed 6 bases from V and 1 base from J, with 3 bases in between. The CDR3 spells CASSLQETQYF. The CDR3 nucleotides are TGTGCCAGCAGCCTCCAAGAGACCCAGTACTTC.

The rearrangement uses TRBV7-8 and TRBJ2-3; a possible D gene is TRBD1 (6 bases). In germline, CDR1 is SGHVS, CDR2 FQNEAQ. V lost 5 bases and J 3 bases, leaving 9 bases between the germline ends. The CDR3 has 13 amino acids. CDR3 amino acids: CASSPRGTDTQYF. In DNA, the CDR3 is TGTGCCAGCAGCCCGAGGGGGACAGATACGCAGTATTTT.

V is TRBV5-6 and J is TRBJ2-7; 7 nucleotides line up with TRBD1. The V gene end was trimmed by 4 bases and the J gene end by 2 bases; junction bases not matched to a gene: 6. In germline, CDR1 is SGHDT, CDR2 YYEEEE. CDR3 length: 14 residues. The CDR3 loop reads CASSTGQVTYEQYF. The CDR3 DNA reads as TGTGCCAGCAGCACCGGACAGGTGACCTACGAGCAGTACTTC.

This chain joins TRBV7-8 and TRBJ1-3; D is undetermined. The CDR3 loop spans 13 amino acids. Germline CDR1 reads SGHVS; CDR2 reads FQNEAQ. The V end lost 4 bases, the J end lost 3 bases, and 7 bases lay between the germline ends. CDR3 nucleotides: TGTGCCAGCAGCTCATACAGTGGAAACACCATATATTTT. Its protein product is CASSSYSGNTIYF.